The clone carrying this TCR beta chain was seen only once. Its antigen is undetermined. Germline V gene lookup returns CDR1 MRHNA and CDR2 SNTAGT. The ends were cut back, 6 bases at V and 3 bases at J, with 14 bases in the middle. This CDR3 is 15 amino acids long. Each donor was nominally healthy when sampled (though unrecorded immune exposures were likely). PCR employed 60 Vbeta and 13 Jbeta primers. TCRdb keeps only in-frame clones here, not all; method: immunoSEQ multiplex PCR. The sample yields about 190,000 clones, approximately 81% seen once. These data belong to a study of cytomegalovirus exposure and HLA in healthy donors. The wider study: Out of about 180 million T cells, an earlier analysis found around 120 million unique TCR beta sequences in total.

Findings and limits, study-wide: The presence/absence work took it that sequencing depth was about the same across donors. The authors later linked a missense DCLRE1C variant to TCR beta V- and J-gene trimming.

The sequence was obtained from a young woman in good health and CMV-seropositive. The sequenced sample was PBMCs. The chain has TRBV6-4 and TRBJ1-4, with D possibly being TRBD1 (6 bases). DNA of the CDR3: TGTGCCAGCAGAAACAGGGCCCCGGCTAATGAAAAACTGTTTTTT. This codes for CASRNRAPANEKLFF.